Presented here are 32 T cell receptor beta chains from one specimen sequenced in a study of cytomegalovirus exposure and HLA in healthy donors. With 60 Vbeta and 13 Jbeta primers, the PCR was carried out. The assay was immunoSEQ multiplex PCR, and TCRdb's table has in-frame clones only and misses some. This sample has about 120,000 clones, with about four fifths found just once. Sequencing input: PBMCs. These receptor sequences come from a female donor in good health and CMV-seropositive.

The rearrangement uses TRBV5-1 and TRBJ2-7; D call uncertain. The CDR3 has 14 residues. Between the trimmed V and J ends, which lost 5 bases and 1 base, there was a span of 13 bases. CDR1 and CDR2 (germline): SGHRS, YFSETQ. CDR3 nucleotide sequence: TGCGCCAGCAGTTCAGGCGCAGGATCCTACGAGCAGTACTTC. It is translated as CASSSGAGSYEQYF.

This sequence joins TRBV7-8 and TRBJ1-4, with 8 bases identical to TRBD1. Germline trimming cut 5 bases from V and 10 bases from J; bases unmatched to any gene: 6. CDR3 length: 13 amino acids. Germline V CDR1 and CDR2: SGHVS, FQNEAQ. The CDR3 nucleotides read TGTGCCAGCAGCGCAGACAGGGGAGGAAAACTGTTTTTT. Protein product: CASSADRGGKLFF.

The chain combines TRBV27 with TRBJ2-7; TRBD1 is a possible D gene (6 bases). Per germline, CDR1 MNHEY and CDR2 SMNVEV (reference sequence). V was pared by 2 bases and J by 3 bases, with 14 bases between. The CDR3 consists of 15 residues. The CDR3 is CASSLQGILNYEQYF. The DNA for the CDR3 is TGTGCCAGCAGTTTACAGGGGATCCTGAACTACGAGCAGTACTTC.

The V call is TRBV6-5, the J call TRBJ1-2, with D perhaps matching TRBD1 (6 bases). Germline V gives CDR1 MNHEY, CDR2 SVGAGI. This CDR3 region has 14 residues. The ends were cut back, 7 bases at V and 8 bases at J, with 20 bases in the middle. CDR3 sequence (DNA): TGTGCCAGCAATAGGGCCGGGACAATAGGAGGCTACACCTTC. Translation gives CASNRAGTIGGYTF.

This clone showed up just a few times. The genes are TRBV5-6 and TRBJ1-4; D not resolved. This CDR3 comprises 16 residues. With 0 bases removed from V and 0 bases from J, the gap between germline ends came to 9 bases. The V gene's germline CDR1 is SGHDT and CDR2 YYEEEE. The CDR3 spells CASSLGRKATNEKLFF. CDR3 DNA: TGTGCCAGCAGCTTGGGCAGGAAGGCAACTAATGAAAAACTGTTTTTT.

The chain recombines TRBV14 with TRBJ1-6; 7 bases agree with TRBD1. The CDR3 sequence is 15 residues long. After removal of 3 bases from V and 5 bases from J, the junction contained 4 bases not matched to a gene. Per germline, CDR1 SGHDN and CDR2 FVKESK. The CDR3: CASSQFGTDNSPLHF. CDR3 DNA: TGTGCCAGCAGCCAGTTCGGGACAGATAATTCACCCCTCCACTTT.

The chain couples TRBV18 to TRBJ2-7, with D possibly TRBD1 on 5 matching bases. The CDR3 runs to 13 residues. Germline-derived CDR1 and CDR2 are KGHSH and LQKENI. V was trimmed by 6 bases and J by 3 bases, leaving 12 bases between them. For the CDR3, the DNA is TGTGCCAGCTCCCCCGACAGACTCTACGAGCAGTACTTC. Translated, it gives CASSPDRLYEQYF.

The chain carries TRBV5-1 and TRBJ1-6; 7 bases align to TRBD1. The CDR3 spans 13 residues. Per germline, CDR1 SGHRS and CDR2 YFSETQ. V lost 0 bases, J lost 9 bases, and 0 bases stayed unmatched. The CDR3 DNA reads TGCGCCAGCAGCTTGGGGGACAGTTCACCCCTCCACTTT. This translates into CASSLGDSSPLHF.

The CDR3 bases are TGTGCCAGCAGTTTGGGACTAGCGGGGGGGCCCGACAATGAGCAGTTCTTC. This encodes CASSLGLAGGPDNEQFF. This chain uses TRBV28 with TRBJ2-1; 16 bases fit TRBD2. V lost 3 bases, J lost 5 bases, and 4 bases stayed unmatched. Germline V gene data show CDR1 as MDHEN and CDR2 as SYDVKM. The CDR3 has 17 amino acids.

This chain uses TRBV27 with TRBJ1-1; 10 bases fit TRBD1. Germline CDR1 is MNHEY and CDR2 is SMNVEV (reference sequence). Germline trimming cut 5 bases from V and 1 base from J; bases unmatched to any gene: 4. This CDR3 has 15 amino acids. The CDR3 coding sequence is TGTGCCAGCAGTATGGACAGGGGGGCGAACACTGAAGCTTTCTTT. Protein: CASSMDRGANTEAFF.

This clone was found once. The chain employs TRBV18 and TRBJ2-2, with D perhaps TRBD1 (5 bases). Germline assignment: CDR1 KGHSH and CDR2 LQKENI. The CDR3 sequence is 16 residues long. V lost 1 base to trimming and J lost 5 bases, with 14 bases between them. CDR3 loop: CASSPRRTNLTGELFF. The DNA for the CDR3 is TGTGCCAGCTCACCACGTCGGACAAACCTAACCGGGGAGCTGTTTTTT.

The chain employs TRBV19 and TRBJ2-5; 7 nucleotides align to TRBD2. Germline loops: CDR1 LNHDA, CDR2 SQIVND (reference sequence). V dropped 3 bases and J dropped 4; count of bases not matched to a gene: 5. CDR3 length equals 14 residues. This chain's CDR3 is CASSIGGLVETQYF. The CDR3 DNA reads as TGTGCCAGTAGTATCGGAGGACTAGTAGAGACCCAGTACTTC.

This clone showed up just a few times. For the CDR3, the DNA is TGTGCCAGCAGCCCCTGGGGTAGCGGGGGGGCAAACATTCAGTACTTC. Translated: CASSPWGSGGANIQYF. The chain recombines TRBV9 with TRBJ2-4; 11 nucleotides align to TRBD2. The CDR3 totals 16 residues. V was pared by 4 bases and J by 6 bases, with 9 bases of the junction left unmatched. Germline loops: CDR1 SGDLS, CDR2 YYNGEE.

The CDR3 DNA sequence: TGTGCCAGCAGCCCTACGCATACAACTAATGAAAAACTGTTTTTT. Its protein product is CASSPTHTTNEKLFF. The rearrangement links TRBV5-4 to TRBJ1-4; D uncertain. The CDR3 consists of 15 residues. V was shortened by 4 bases and J by 0 bases, with 10 bases between the two germline ends. The germline CDR1 and CDR2 sequences are SGHNT and YYREEE (reference sequence).

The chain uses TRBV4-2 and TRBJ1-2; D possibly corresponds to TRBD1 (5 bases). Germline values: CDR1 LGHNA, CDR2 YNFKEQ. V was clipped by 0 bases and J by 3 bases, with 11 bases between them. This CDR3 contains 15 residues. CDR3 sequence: CASSQDTQAYYGYTF. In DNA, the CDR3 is TGTGCCAGCAGCCAAGACACACAGGCCTACTATGGCTACACCTTC.

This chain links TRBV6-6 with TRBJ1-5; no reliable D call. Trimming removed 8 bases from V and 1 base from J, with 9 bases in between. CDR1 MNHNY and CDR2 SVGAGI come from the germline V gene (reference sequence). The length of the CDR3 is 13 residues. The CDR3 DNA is TGTGCCAGCGGGCCAACGAGCAATCAGCCCCAGCATTTT. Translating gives CASGPTSNQPQHF.

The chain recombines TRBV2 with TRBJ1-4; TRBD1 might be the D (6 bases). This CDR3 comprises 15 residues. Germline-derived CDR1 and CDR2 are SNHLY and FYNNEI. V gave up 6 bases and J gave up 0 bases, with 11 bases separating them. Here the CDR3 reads CASRRTAATNEKLFF. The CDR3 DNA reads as TGTGCCAGCAGGAGGACAGCCGCAACTAATGAAAAACTGTTTTTT.

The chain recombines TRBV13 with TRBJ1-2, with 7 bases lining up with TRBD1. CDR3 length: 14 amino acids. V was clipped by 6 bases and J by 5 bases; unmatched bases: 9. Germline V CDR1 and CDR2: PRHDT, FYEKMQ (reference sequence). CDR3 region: CASRADRDVYGYTF. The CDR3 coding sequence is TGTGCCAGCAGAGCTGACAGGGACGTTTATGGCTACACCTTC.

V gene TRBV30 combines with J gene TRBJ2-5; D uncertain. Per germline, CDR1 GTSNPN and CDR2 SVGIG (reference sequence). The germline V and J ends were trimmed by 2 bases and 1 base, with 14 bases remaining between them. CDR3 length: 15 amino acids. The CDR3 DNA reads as TGTGCCTGGAGTTTCGGGTCCTCGTCCCAAGAGACCCAGTACTTC. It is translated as CAWSFGSSSQETQYF. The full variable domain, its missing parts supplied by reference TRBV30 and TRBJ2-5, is SQTIHQWPATLVQPVGSPLSLECTVEGTSNPNLYWYRQAAGRGLQLLFYSVGIGQISSEVPQNLSASRPQDRQFILSSKKLLLSDSGFYLCAWSFGSSSQETQYFGPGTRLLVL.

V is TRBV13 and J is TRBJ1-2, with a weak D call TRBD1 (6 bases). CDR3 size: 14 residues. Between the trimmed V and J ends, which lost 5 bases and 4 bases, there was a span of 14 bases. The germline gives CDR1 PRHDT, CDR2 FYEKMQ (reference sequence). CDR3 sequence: CASSANRASYGYTF. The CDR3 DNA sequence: TGTGCCAGCAGCGCCAACAGGGCATCCTATGGCTACACCTTC.

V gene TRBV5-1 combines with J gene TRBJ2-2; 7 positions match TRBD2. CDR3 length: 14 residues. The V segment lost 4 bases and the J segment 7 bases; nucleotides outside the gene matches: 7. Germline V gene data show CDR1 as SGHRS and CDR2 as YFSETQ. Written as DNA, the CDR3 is TGCGCCAGCAGCACTTCCGGGACTATCGGGGAGCTGTTTTTT. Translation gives CASSTSGTIGELFF.

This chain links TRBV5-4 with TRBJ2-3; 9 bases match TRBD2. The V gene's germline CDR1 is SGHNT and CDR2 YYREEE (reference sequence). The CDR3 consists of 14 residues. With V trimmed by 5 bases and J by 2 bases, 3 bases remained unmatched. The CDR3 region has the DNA TGTGCCAGCAGGCGGGGGGGGGACACAGATACGCAGTATTTT. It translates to CASRRGGDTDTQYF.

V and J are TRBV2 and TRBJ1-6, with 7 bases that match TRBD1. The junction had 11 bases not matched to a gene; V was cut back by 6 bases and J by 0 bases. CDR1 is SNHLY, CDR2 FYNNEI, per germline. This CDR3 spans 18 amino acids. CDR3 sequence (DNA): TGTGCCAGCAGGATCAGGGGGACAAGGAGCTCCTATAATTCACCCCTCCACTTT. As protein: CASRIRGTRSSYNSPLHF.

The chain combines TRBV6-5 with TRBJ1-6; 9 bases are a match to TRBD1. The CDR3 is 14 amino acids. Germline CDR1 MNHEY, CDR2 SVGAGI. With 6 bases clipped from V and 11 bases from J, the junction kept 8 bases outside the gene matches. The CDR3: CASSPGQGRAPLHF. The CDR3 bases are TGTGCCAGCAGCCCGGGACAGGGAAGAGCACCCCTCCACTTT.

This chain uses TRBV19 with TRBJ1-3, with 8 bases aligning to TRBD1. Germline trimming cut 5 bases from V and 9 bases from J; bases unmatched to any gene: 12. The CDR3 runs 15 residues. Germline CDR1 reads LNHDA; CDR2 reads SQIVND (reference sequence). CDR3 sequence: CASSSGQGLRGTIYF. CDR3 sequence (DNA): TGTGCCAGTAGTTCCGGACAGGGTCTGAGGGGCACCATATATTTT.

In DNA form, the CDR3 reads TGTGCCAGCAGCGACGGACAGGGGTGGACTGAAGCTTTCTTT. Its translation: CASSDGQGWTEAFF. The chain carries TRBV27 and TRBJ1-1, with 9 bases identical to TRBD1. Germline-derived CDR1 and CDR2 are MNHEY and SMNVEV (reference sequence). The CDR3 length is 14 residues. The V gene end was trimmed by 6 bases and the J gene end by 5 bases; junction bases not matched to a gene: 7.

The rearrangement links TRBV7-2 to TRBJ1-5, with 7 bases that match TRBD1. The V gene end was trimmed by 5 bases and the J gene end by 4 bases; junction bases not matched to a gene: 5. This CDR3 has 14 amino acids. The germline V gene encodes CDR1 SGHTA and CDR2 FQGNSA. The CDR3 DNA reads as TGTGCCAGCAGCCCAGGACAGGCAAATCAGCCCCAGCATTTT. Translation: CASSPGQANQPQHF.

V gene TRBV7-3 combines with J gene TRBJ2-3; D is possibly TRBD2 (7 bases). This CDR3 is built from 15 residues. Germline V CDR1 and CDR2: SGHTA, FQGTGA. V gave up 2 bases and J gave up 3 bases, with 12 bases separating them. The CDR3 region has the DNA TGTGCCAGCAGCTTAGTGGGGGGGCGGACAGATACGCAGTATTTT. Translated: CASSLVGGRTDTQYF. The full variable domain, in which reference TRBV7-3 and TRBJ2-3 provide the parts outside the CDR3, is GAGVSQTPSNKVTEKGKYVELRCDPISGHTALYWYRQSLGQGPEFLIYFQGTGAADDSGLPNDRFFAVRPEGSVSTLKIQRTERGDSAVYLCASSLVGGRTDTQYFGPGTRLTVL.

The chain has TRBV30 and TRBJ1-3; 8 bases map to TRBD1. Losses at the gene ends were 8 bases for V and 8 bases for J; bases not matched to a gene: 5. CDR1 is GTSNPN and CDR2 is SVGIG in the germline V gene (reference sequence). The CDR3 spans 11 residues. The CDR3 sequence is CAHGQGHTIYF. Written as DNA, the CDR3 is TGTGCCCATGGACAGGGCCACACCATATATTTT.

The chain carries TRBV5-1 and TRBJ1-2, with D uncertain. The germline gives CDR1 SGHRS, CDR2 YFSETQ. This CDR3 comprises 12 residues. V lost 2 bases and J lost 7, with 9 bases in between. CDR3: CASSFIGTGYTF. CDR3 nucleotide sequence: TGCGCCAGCAGCTTTATCGGTACTGGCTACACCTTC. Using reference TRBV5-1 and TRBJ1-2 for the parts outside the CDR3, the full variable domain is KAGVTQTPRYLIKTRGQQVTLSCSPISGHRSVSWYQQTPGQGLQFLFEYFSETQRNKGNFPGRFSGRQFSNSRSEMNVSTLELGDSALYLCASSFIGTGYTFGSGTRLTVV.

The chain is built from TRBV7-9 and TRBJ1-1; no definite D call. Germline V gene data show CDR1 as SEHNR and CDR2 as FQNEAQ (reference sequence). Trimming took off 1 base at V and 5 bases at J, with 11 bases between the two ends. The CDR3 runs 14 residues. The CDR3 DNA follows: TGTGCCAGCAGCTTAGGAGCGGGCCAGACTGAAGCTTTCTTT. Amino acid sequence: CASSLGAGQTEAFF.

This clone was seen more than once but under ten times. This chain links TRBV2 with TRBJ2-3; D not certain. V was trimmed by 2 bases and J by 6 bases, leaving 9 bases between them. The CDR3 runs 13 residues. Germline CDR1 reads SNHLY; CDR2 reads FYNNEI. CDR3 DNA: TGTGCCAGCAGTGAACGGTCTCCGGATACGCAGTATTTT. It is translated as CASSERSPDTQYF.